This T cell receptor (beta chain) was identified in a study of immune evolution from preneoplasia to lung adenocarcinoma. Measured with immunoSEQ multiplex PCR; TCRdb has only the in-frame clones, and not every one. The sample lists 35,000 or so clones; roughly four fifths were seen once. This receptor was identified in a person aged 55 to 70 with lung adenocarcinoma. Sequencing input: FFPE invasive lung adenocarcinoma tissue.

The CDR3 DNA reads as TGTGCCAGCAAGCGAAGTTTCGACTCCTACGAGCAGTACTTC. Translation: CASKRSFDSYEQYF. V and J are TRBV2 and TRBJ2-7, with D unclear. V dropped 7 bases and J dropped 0 bases, with 13 bases sitting between them. The CDR3 is 14 residues long. Germline CDR1 reads SNHLY; CDR2 reads FYNNEI.